The T cell receptor (beta chain) under discussion was sequenced for a study of cytomegalovirus exposure and HLA in healthy donors. Study outcomes and limitations: The study put under 200 TCR beta chains on its list as cytomegalovirus-associated. Relative to equally common others, HLA-associated TCR beta chains showed greater clonal expansion in a later analysis.

13 Jbeta primers and 60 Vbeta primers were used for the PCR. Clones were sequenced by immunoSEQ multiplex PCR, and TCRdb holds only the in-frame ones, with some missing. The table includes about 240,000 clones, roughly 84% detected once. Germline V gene sequence: CDR1 SGDLS, CDR2 YYNGEE. CDR3 length equals 15 residues. The ends lost 6 bases at V and 3 bases at J; junction bases unmatched: 10. A word on this clone: Its specificity is not known.

The source material was PBMCs. The clonotype originates from a girl between 2 and 10 years old in good health and CMV-seronegative. The chain carries TRBV9 and TRBJ2-3; TRBD2 aligns across 7 bases. The CDR3 sequence is CASTPAGLGTDTQYF. The CDR3 DNA follows: TGTGCCAGCACCCCGGCCGGACTAGGGACAGATACGCAGTATTTT.